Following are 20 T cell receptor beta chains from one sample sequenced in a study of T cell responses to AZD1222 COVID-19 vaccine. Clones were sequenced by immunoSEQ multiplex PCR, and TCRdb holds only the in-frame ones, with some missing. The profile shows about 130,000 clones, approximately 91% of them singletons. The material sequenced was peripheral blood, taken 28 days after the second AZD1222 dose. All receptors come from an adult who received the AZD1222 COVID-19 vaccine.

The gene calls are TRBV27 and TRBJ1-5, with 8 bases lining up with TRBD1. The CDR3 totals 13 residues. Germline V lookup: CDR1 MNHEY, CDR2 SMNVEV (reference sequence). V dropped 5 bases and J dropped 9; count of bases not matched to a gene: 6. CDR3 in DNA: TGTGCCAGCAGTCCGTCAGGGGGCCGGCCCCAGCATTTT. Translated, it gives CASSPSGGRPQHF.

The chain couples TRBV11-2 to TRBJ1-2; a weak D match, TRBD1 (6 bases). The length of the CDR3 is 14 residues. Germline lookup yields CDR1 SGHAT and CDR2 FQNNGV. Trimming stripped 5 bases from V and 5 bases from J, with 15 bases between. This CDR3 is CASSLRLQGYGYTF. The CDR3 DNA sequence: TGTGCCAGCAGCCTTCGGTTACAGGGTTATGGCTACACCTTC.

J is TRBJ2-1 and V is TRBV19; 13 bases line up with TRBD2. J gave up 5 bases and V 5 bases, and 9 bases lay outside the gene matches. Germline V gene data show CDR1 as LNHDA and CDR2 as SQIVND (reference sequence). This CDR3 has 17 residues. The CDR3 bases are TGTGCCAGTAGTCCGTGGACTAGCGGGGGAAACCACAATGAGCAGTTCTTC. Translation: CASSPWTSGGNHNEQFF.

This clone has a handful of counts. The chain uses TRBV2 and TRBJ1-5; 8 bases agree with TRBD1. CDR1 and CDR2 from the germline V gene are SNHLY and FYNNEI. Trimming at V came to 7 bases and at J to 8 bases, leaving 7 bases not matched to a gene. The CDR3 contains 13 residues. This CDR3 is CASNGQGAEPQHF. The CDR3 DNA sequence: TGTGCCAGCAACGGGCAGGGGGCAGAGCCCCAGCATTTT.

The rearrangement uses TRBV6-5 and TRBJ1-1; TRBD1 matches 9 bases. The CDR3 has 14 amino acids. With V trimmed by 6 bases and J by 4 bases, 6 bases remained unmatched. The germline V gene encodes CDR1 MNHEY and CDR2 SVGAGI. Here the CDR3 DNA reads TGTGCCAGCAGCCGACAGGGGGTGAGCACTGAAGCTTTCTTT. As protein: CASSRQGVSTEAFF.

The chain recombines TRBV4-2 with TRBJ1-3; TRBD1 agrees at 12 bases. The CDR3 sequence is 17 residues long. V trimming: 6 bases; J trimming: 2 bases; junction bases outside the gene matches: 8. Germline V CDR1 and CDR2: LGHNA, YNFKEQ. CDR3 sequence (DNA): TGTGCCAGCAGTCCTAGGGGACAGGGGGCTACTGGAAACACCATATATTTT. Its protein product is CASSPRGQGATGNTIYF.

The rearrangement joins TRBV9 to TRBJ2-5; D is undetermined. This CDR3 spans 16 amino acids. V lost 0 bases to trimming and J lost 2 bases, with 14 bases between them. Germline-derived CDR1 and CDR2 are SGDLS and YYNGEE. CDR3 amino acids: CASSVGPPGTQETQYF. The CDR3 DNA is TGTGCCAGCAGCGTAGGGCCGCCAGGCACGCAAGAGACCCAGTACTTC.

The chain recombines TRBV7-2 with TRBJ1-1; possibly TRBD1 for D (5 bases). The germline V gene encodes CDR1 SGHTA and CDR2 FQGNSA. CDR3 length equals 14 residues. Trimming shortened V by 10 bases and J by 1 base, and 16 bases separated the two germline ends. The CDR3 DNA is TGTGCCATAGCCCTGGGACGGGGGAACACTGAAGCTTTCTTT. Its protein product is CAIALGRGNTEAFF.

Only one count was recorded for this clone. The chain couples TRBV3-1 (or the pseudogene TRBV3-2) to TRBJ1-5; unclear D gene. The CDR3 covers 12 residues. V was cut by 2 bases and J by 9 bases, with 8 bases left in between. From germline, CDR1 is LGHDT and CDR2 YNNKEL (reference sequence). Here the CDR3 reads CASSQREGPQHF. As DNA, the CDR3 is TGTGCCAGCAGCCAAAGGGAGGGGCCCCAGCATTTT.

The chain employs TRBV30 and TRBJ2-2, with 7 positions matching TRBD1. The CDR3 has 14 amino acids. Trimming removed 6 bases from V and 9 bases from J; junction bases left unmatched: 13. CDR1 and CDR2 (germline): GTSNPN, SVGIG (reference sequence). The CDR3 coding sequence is TGTGCCTGTTCCGGGACAGTGGTTTCTCGGGAGCTGTTTTTT. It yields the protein CACSGTVVSRELFF.

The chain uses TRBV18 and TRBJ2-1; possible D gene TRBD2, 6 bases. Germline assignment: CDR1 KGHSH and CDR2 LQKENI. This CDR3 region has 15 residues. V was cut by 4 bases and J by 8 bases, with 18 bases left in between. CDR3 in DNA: TGTGCCAGCTCACTTGGGACGGGGGACTTCTATGAGCAGTTCTTC. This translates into CASSLGTGDFYEQFF.

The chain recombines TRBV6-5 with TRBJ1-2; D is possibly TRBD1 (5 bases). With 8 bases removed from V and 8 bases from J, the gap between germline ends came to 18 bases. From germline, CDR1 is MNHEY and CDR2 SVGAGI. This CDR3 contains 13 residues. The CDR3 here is CASSWGRSEGYTF. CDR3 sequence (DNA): TGTGCCAGCTCCTGGGGCCGTTCAGAGGGCTACACCTTC.

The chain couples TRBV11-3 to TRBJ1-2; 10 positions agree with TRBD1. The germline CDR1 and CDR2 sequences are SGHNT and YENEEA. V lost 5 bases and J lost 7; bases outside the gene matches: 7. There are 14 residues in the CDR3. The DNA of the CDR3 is TGTGCCAGCAGCCAAGACAGGGGGCAGGTTGGCTACACCTTC. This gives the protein CASSQDRGQVGYTF.

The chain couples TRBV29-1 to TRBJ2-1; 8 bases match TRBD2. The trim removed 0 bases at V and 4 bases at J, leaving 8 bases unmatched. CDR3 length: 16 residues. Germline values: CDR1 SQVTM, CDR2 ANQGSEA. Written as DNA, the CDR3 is TGCAGCGTTGAAGATCGGGGCGGGAGGCTGTACAATGAGCAGTTCTTC. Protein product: CSVEDRGGRLYNEQFF.

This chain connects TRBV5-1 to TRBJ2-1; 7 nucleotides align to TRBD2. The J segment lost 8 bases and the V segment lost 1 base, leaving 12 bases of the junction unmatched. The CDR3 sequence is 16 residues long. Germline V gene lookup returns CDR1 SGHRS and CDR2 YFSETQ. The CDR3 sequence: CASSLYAGAPGDEQFF. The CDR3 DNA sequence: TGCGCCAGCAGCTTGTACGCGGGAGCGCCGGGCGATGAGCAGTTCTTC. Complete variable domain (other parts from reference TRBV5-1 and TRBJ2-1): KAGVTQTPRYLIKTRGQQVTLSCSPISGHRSVSWYQQTPGQGLQFLFEYFSETQRNKGNFPGRFSGRQFSNSRSEMNVSTLELGDSALYLCASSLYAGAPGDEQFFGPGTRLTVL.

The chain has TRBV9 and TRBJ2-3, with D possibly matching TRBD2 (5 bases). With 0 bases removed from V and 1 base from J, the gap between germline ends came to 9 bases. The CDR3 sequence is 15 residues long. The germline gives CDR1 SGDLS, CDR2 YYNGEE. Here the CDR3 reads CASSVGSGRTDTQYF. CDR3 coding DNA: TGTGCCAGCAGCGTAGGCAGCGGCCGCACAGATACGCAGTATTTT. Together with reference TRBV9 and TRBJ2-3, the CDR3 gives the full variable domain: DSGVTQTPKHLITATGQRVTLRCSPRSGDLSVYWYQQSLDQGLQFLIQYYNGEERAKGNILERFSAQQFPDLHSELNLSSLELGDSALYFCASSVGSGRTDTQYFGPGTRLTVL.

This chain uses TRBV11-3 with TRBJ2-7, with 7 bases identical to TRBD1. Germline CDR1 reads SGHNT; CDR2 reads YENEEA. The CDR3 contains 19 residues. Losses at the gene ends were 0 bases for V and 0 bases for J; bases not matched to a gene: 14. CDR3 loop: CASSLDRGTDYSTSYEQYF. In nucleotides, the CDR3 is TGTGCCAGCAGCTTAGATCGAGGGACAGACTACTCCACCTCCTACGAGCAGTACTTC.

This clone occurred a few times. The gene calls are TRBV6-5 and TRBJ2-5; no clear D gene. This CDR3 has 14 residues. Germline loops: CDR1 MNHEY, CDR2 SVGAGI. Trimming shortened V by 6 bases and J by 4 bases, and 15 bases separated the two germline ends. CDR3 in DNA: TGTGCCAGCAGCTATCCCCCCCCCGGAGAGACCCAGTACTTC. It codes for CASSYPPPGETQYF.

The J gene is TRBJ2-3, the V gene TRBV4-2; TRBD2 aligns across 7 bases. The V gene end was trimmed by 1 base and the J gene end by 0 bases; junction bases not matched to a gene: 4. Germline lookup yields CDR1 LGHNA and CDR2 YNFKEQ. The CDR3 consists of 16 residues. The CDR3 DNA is TGTGCCAGCAGCCAAGGCCGTAGCGGGAGCACAGATACGCAGTATTTT. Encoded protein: CASSQGRSGSTDTQYF.

In nucleotides, the CDR3 is TGCGCCAGCAGCTTGGGTCAGGGCCCTCAAGAGACCCAGTACTTC. Its translation: CASSLGQGPQETQYF. The gene calls are TRBV5-1 and TRBJ2-5, with D perhaps TRBD1 (5 bases). The CDR3 runs to 15 residues. Germline CDR1 and CDR2: SGHRS and YFSETQ. V lost 0 bases and J 2 bases, leaving 11 bases between the germline ends.